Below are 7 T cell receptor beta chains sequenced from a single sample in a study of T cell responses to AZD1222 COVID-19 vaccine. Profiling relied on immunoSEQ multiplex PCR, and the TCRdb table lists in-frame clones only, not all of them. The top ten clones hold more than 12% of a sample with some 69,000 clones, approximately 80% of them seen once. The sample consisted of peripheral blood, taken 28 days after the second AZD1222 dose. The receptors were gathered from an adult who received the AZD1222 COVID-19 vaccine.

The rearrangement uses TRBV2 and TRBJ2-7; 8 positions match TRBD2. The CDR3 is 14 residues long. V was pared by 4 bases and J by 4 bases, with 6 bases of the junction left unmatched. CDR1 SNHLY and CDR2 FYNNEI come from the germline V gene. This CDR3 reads CASSVGAGGYEQYF. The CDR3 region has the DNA TGTGCCAGCAGTGTCGGGGCGGGGGGTTACGAGCAGTACTTC.

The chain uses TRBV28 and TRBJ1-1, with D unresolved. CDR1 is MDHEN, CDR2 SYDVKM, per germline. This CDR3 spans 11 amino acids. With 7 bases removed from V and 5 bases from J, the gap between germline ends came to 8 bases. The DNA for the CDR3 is TGTGCCAGCACCCGAACAACTGAAGCTTTCTTT. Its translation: CASTRTTEAFF.

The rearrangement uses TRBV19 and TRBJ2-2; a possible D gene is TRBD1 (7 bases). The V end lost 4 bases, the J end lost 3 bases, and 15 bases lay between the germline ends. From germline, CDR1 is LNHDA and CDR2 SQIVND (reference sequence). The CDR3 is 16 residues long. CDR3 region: CASSNHRGGDTGELFF. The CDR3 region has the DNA TGTGCCAGTAGTAATCACAGGGGCGGGGACACCGGGGAGCTGTTTTTT.

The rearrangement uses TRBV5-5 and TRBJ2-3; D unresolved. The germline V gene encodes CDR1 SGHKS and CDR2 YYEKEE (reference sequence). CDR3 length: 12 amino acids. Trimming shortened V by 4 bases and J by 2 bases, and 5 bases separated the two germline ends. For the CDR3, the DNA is TGTGCCAGCAGCCCTTACACAGATACGCAGTATTTT. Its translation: CASSPYTDTQYF.

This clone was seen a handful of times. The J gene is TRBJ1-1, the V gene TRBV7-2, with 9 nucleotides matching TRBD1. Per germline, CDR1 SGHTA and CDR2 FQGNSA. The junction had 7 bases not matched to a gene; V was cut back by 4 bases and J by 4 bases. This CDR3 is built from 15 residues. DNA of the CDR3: TGTGCCAGCAGCTCCGGGACAGGGACAGTCACTGAAGCTTTCTTT. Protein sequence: CASSSGTGTVTEAFF.

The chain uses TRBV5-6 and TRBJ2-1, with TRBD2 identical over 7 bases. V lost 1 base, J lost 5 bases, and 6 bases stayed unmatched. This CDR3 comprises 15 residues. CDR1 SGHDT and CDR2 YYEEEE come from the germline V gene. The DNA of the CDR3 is TGTGCCAGCAGCTTGTTCGCTAGCGGTAACAATGAGCAGTTCTTC. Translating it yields CASSLFASGNNEQFF.

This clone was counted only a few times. The CDR3 reads CASSSGGRYIQYF. The DNA for the CDR3 is TGTGCCAGCAGTAGCGGGGGGCGGTACATTCAGTACTTC. The chain couples TRBV6-2 or TRBV6-3 to TRBJ2-4, with 9 bases matching TRBD2. With V trimmed by 5 bases and J by 8 bases, 4 bases remained unmatched. This CDR3 comprises 13 residues. Germline V gene lookup returns CDR1 MNHEY and CDR2 SVGEGT.